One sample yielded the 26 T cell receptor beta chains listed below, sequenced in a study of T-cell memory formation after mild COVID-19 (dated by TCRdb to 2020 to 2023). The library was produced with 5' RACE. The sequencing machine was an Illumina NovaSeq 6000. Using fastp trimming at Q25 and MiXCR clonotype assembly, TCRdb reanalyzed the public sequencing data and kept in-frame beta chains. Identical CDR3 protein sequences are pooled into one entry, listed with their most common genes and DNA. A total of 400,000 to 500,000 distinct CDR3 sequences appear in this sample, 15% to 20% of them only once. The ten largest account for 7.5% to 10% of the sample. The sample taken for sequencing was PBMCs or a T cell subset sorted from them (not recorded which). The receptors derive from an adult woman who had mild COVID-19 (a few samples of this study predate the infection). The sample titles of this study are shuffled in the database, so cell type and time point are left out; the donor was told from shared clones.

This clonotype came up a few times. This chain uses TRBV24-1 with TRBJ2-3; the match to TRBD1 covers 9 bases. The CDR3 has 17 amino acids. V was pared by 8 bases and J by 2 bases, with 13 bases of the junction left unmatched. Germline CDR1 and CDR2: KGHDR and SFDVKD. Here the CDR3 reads CATTKWTGEDSTDTQYF. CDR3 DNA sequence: TGTGCCACCACGAAGTGGACAGGGGAGGACTCCACAGATACGCAGTATTTT.

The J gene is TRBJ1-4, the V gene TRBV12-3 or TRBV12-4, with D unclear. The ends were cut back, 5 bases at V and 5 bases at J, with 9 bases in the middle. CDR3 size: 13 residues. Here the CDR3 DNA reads TGTGCCAGCAGTCTCCACAAGAATGAAAAACTGTTTTTT. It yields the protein CASSLHKNEKLFF.

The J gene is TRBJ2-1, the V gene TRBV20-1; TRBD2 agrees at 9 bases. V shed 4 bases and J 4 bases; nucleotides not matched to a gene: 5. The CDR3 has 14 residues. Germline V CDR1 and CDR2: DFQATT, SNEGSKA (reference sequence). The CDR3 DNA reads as TGCAGTGCTAATGAGCGGGGGGTGTACAATGAGCAGTTCTTC. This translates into CSANERGVYNEQFF.

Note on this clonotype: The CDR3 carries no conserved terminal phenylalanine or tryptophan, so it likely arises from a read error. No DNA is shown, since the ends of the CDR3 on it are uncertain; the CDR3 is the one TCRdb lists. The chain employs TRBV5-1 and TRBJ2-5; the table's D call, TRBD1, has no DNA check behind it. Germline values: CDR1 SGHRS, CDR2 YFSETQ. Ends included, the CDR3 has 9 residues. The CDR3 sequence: CASSFPPTI.

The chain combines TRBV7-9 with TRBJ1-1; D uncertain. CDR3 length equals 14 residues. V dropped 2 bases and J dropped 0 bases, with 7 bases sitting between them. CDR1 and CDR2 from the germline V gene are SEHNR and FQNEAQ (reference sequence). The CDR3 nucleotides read TGTGCCAGCAGCTTAACGGCCGTGAACACTGAAGCTTTCTTT. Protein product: CASSLTAVNTEAFF.

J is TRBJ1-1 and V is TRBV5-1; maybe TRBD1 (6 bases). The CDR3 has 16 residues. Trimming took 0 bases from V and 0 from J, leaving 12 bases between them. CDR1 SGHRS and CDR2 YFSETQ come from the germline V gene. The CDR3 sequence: CASSLGYRAMNTEAFF. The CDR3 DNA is TGCGCCAGCAGCTTGGGTTACAGGGCTATGAACACTGAAGCTTTCTTT.

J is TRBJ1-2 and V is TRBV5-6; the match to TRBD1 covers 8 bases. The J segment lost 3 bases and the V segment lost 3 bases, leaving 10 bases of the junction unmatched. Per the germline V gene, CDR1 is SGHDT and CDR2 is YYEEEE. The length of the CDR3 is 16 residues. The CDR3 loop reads CASSSVIGQGDYGYTF. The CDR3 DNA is TGTGCCAGCAGCTCAGTAATCGGACAGGGTGACTATGGCTACACCTTC.

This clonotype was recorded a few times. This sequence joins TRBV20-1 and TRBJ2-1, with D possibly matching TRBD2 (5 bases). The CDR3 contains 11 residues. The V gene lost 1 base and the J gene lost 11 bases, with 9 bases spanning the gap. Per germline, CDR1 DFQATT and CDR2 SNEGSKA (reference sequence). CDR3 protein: CSARGRGKQFF. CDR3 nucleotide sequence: TGCAGTGCTAGAGGTCGGGGAAAGCAGTTCTTC.

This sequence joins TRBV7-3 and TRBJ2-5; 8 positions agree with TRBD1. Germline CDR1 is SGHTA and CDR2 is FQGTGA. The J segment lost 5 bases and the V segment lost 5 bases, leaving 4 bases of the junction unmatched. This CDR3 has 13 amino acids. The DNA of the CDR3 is TGTGCCAGCAGCCGCAGGGGGCTCGAGACCCAGTACTTC. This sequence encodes CASSRRGLETQYF.

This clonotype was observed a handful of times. The CDR3 sequence is CASSPQDIGLPGLGGELFF. CDR3 in DNA: TGTGCCAGCTCACCACAGGACATCGGTCTCCCCGGTCTCGGCGGGGAGCTGTTTTTT. The chain combines TRBV18 with TRBJ2-2; a possible D gene is TRBD1 (5 bases). Germline CDR1 and CDR2: KGHSH and LQKENI. V shed 1 base and J shed 7 bases, with 25 bases lying between them. CDR3 size: 19 residues.

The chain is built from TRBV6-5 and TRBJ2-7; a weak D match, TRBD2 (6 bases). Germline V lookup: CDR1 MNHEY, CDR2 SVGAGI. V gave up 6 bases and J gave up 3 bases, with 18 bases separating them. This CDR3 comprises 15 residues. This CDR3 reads CASRAPGGEDYEQYF. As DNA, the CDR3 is TGTGCCAGCAGGGCCCCAGGAGGGGAAGACTACGAGCAGTACTTC.

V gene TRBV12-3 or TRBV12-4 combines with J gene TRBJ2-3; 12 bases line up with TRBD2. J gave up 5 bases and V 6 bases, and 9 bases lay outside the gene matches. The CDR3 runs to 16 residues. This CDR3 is CASRPMTSGSGDTQYF. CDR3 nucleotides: TGTGCCAGCAGACCCATGACTAGCGGGAGTGGAGATACGCAGTATTTT.

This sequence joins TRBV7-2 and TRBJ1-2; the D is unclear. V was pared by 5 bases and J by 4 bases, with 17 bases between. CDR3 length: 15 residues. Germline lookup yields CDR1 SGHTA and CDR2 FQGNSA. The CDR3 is CASSPPGQTFYGYTF. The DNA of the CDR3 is TGTGCCAGCAGCCCGCCGGGCCAGACGTTCTATGGCTACACCTTC.

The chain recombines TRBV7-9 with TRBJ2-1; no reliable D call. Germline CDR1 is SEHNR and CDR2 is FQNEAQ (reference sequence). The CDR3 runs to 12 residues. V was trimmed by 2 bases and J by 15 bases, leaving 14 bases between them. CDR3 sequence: CASSLIEGWRFF. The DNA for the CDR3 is TGTGCCAGCAGCTTAATTGAAGGTTGGCGGTTCTTC.

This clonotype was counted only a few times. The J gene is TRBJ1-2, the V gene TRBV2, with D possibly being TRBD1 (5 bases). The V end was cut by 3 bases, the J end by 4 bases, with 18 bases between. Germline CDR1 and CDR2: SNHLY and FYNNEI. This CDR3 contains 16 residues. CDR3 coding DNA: TGTGCCAGCAGTGATGACATGGGGGTTTCAGGCTATGGCTACACCTTC. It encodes CASSDDMGVSGYGYTF.

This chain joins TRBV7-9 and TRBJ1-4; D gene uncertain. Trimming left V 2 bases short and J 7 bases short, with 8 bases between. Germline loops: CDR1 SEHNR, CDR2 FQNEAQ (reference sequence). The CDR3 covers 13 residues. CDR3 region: CASSLSQGEKLFF. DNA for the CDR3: TGTGCCAGCAGCTTATCCCAAGGTGAAAAACTGTTTTTT. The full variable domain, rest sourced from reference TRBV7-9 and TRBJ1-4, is DTGVSQNPRHKITKRGQNVTFRCDPISEHNRLYWYRQTLGQGPEFLTYFQNEAQLEKSRLLSDRFSAERPKGSFSTLEIQRTEQGDSAMYLCASSLSQGEKLFFGSGTQLSVL.

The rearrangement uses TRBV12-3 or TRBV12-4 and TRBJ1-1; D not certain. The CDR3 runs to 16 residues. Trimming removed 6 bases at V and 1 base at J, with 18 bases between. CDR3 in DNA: TGTGCCAGCAGGACACCGGCCTCACGAGGGAACACTGAAGCTTTCTTT. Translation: CASRTPASRGNTEAFF.

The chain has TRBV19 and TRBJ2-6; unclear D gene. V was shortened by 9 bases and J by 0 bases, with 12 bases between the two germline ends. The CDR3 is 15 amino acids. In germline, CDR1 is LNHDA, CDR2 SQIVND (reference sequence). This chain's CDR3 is CASLSTTSGANVLTF. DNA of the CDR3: TGTGCCAGCCTCTCTACAACCTCTGGGGCCAACGTCCTGACTTTC.

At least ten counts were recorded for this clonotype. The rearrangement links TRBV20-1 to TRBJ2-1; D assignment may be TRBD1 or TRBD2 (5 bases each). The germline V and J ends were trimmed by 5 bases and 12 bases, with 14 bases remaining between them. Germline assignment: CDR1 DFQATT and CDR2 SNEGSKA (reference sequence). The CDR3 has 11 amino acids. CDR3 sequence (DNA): TGCAGTGCTCAATCCCCGGGACGGCAGTTCTTC. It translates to CSAQSPGRQFF.

For the CDR3, the DNA is TGCAGCGTTGTCCGCGGGAGGGCCATAGATACGCAGTATTTT. Translated: CSVVRGRAIDTQYF. The rearrangement uses TRBV29-1 and TRBJ2-3, with TRBD2 matching 9 bases. This CDR3 has 14 residues. Germline trimming cut 4 bases from V and 5 bases from J; bases unmatched to any gene: 7. The V gene's germline CDR1 is SQVTM and CDR2 ANQGSEA.

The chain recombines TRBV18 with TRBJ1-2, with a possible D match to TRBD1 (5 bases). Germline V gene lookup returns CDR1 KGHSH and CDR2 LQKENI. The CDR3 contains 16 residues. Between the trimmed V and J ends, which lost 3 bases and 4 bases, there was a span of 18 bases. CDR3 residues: CASSPTQTDYRYGYTF. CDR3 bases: TGTGCCAGCTCACCTACTCAGACAGATTACCGCTATGGCTACACCTTC.

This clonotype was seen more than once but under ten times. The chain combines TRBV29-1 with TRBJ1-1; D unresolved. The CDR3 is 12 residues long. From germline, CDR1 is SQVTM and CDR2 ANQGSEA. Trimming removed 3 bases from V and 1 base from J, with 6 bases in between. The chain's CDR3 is CSVERQNTEAFF. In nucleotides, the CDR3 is TGCAGCGTTGAGCGCCAGAACACTGAAGCTTTCTTT.

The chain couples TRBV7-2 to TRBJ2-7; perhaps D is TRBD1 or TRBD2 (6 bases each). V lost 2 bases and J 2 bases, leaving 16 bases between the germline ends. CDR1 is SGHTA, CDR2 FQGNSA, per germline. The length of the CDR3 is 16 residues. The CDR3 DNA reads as TGTGCCAGCAGCTTAACCGGGGGCCTATCTACCTACGAGCAGTACTTC. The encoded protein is CASSLTGGLSTYEQYF.

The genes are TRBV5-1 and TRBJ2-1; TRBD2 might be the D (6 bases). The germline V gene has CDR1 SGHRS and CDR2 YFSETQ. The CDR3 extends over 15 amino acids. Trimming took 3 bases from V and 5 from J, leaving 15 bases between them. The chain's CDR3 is CASSSIREKDNEQFF. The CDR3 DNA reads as TGCGCCAGCAGCTCCATCCGGGAGAAAGACAATGAGCAGTTCTTC. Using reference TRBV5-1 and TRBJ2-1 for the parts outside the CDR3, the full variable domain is KAGVTQTPRYLIKTRGQQVTLSCSPISGHRSVSWYQQTPGQGLQFLFEYFSETQRNKGNFPGRFSGRQFSNSRSEMNVSTLELGDSALYLCASSSIREKDNEQFFGPGTRLTVL.

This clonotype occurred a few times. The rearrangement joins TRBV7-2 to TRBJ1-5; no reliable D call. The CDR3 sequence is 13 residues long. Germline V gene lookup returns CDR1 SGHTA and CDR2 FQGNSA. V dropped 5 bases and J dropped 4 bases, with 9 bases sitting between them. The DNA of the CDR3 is TGTGCCAGCAGCGTGACACGGAATCAGCCCCAGCATTTT. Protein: CASSVTRNQPQHF.

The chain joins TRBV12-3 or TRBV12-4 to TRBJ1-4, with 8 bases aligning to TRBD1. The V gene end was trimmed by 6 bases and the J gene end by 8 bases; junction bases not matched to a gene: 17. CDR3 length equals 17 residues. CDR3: CASSLLQGGNNREKLFF. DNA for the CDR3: TGTGCCAGCAGCCTCTTACAGGGGGGCAATAACAGGGAAAAACTGTTTTTT.